This TCR beta chain was retrieved from a study of T cells in localized non-small cell lung cancer. Data came from immunoSEQ multiplex PCR; TCRdb stores just in-frame clones and leaves some out. The sample holds roughly 70,000 clones, 86% seen once. Overall study findings and caveats: The study sequenced only one region of the tumor. As a result, intratumor heterogeneity could not be excluded and remains possible.

Turning to this clone: Antigen: not known.

The clonotype originates from a male donor older than 55 with stage III squamous cell lung carcinoma. Sequencing was performed on peripheral blood, taken before any cancer treatment.

The CDR3 here is CASSEGRGPQETQYF. CDR3 sequence (DNA): TGTGCCAGCAGTGAAGGAAGGGGACCTCAAGAGACCCAGTACTTC. This rearrangement joins TRBV6-1 to TRBJ2-5, with D perhaps being TRBD1 or TRBD2 (5 bases each). CDR1 and CDR2 (germline): MNHNS, SASEGT. The CDR3 loop spans 15 amino acids. Trimming took off 1 base at V and 2 bases at J, with 11 bases between the two ends.